This T cell receptor (beta chain) was identified during a study of T cells in Graves' hyperthyroidism and ophthalmopathy. Study-level points and caveats: Expanded thyroid clonotypes (above 0.001) were mostly also found in blood.

Amplification of TCR beta CDR3 regions was performed using RNA transcripts as template. A first-round RT-PCR of the TCR CDR3 used the HTBI primer set. A single record per CDR3 protein comes from TCRdb applying MiXCR to the multiplex PCR reads. The sample records fewer than 750,000 distinct CDR3 sequences, under 15% being singletons. Ophthalmopathy patients had Clinical Activity Score at least 3, NOSPECS grade at least 4, duration under 3 months. The CDR3 extends over 15 amino acids. Per the germline V gene, CDR1 is MDHEN and CDR2 is SYDVKM. V lost 3 bases and J 5 bases, leaving 16 bases between the germline ends. This clonotype was detected ten times or more. What it binds is unknown.

The receptor was derived from a woman aged 40 to 50 with Graves' ophthalmopathy. Sequencing used blood. The chain joins TRBV28 to TRBJ1-1; a weak D match, TRBD1 (6 bases). The CDR3 region has the DNA TGTGCCAGCAGTTTCCCCCTTCGGGGGCGGACTGAAGCTTTCTTT. Protein product: CASSFPLRGRTEAFF.